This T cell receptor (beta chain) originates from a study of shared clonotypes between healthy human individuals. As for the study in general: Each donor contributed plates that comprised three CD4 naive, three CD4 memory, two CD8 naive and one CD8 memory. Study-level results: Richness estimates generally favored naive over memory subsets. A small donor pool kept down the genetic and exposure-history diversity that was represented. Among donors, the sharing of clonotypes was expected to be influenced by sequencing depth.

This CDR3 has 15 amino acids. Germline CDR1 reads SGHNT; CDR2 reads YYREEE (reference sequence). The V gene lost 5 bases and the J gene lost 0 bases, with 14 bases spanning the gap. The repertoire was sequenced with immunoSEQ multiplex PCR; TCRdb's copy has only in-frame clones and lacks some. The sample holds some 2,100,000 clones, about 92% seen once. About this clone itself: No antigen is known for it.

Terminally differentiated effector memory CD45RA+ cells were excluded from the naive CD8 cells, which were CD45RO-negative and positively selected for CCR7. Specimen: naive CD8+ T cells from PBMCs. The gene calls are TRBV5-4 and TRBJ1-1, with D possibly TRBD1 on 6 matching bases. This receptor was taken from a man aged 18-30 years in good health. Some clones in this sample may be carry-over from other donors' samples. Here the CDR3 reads CASSYRTDMNTEAFF. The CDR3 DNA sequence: TGTGCCAGCAGTTACAGGACAGATATGAACACTGAAGCTTTCTTT.